This entry concerns a single T cell receptor beta chain. Construction of the TCR beta libraries employed iRepertoire HTBI primers in conjunction with Arm-PCR of CDR3 regions. From the multiplex PCR reads, TCRdb called clonotypes with MiXCR, one entry per CDR3 protein. The data contain about 200,000 distinct CDR3 sequences, less than 20% of them singletons. This CDR3 region has 18 residues. The germline V gene encodes CDR1 SGHAT and CDR2 FQDESV (reference sequence). J lost 1 base, V lost 5 bases, and 6 bases had no gene match. Sample time point: newly diagnosed GD, antithyroid drugs for less than 3 months. The TCR library was made from RNA extracted from PBMCs. These data belong to a study of regulatory T cells in long-lasting Graves disease. This same sample was also taken into another study, of T cells in Graves' hyperthyroidism and ophthalmopathy.

This clonotype was sampled from a woman aged 25 to 39 with Graves disease. This specimen consisted of peripheral blood mononuclear cells (PBMCs), obtained at new diagnosis, from a patient treated with antithyroid drugs. J is TRBJ2-2 and V is TRBV11-1, with 14 nucleotides matching TRBD2. The CDR3 coding sequence is TGTGCCAGCAGCCTGACTAGCGGGAGGGAGTGGAACACCGGGGAGCTGTTTTTT. It is translated as CASSLTSGREWNTGELFF.